These 2 T cell receptor beta chains were all obtained from the same sample, sequenced in a study of identifying expanded T cells in peripheral blood. Assay: immunoSEQ multiplex PCR; the TCRdb copy retains only in-frame clones and omits some. This table holds around 82,000 clones, 84% found once. Sequencing was done on a sample of blood. The receptors stem from a person aged 18 to 75 in good health.

This chain connects TRBV4-1 to TRBJ2-3; 7 nucleotides line up with TRBD1. Germline V gene data show CDR1 as MGHRA and CDR2 as YSYEKL. This CDR3 spans 16 amino acids. Trimming cost V 2 bases and J 0 bases; bases outside gene matches: 5. This chain's CDR3 is CASSQTRGSSTDTQYF. The CDR3 nucleotides are TGCGCCAGCAGCCAAACCAGGGGGTCTAGCACAGATACGCAGTATTTT.

The chain links TRBV5-1 to TRBJ2-5, with 7 bases aligning to TRBD1. The V gene's germline CDR1 is SGHRS and CDR2 YFSETQ. The V segment lost 0 bases and the J segment 3 bases; nucleotides outside the gene matches: 8. The CDR3 spans 16 residues. This CDR3 is CASSLDRGPPEETQYF. In DNA, the CDR3 is TGCGCCAGCAGCTTGGACAGGGGACCCCCCGAAGAGACCCAGTACTTC.